This entry concerns a single T cell receptor (beta chain). The antigen is unknown. Every isolated RNA sample was fully reverse transcribed, so sequencing captured expressed TCRB transcripts. Profiled with immunoSEQ multiplex PCR; TCRdb holds only in-frame clones, not every one. The sample gives 350,000 to 400,000 clones, approximately 16% of which show up once; about 0.018% is in the top ten. The entry originates in a study of beta chain features in type 1 diabetes. Study-level results: Researchers caution that PCR might favor shorter templates, equally among patients and controls. Using cDNA template may skew counts toward highly expressing activated cells. The question left open here concerned HLA type influencing TCRB rearrangement. The study found fewer insertions and more deletions at VDJ junctions in type 1 diabetes patients.

Germline CDR1 and CDR2: MDHEN and SYDVKM. The CDR3 contains 16 residues. The ends were cut back, 4 bases at V and 4 bases at J, with 18 bases in the middle. The sequencing sample was made of naive CD4+ T cells from blood. The TCR comes from a woman between 18 and 29 years old in good health. The V call is TRBV28, the J call TRBJ2-3; possible D gene TRBD2, 5 bases. CDR3: CASSSPSGNGADTQYF. As DNA, the CDR3 is TGTGCCAGCAGTTCCCCGTCTGGGAACGGGGCAGATACGCAGTATTTT.